Following are 10 T cell receptor beta chains from one sample sequenced in a study of blood T cell repertoires in COVID-19. Here immunoSEQ multiplex PCR was the method, and the copy in TCRdb shows in-frame clones only, minus some. This sample carries 150,000 to 200,000 clones, over 70% of them seen once, and the ten largest clones take approximately 5.1%. The source material was PBMCs or T cells enriched from blood (not recorded which). The receptors shown here come from a woman in her 40s with acute COVID-19.

The genes are TRBV28 and TRBJ2-3, with D maybe TRBD2 (7 bases). V lost 5 bases and J lost 5, with 14 bases in between. The CDR3 sequence is 14 residues long. Germline-derived CDR1 and CDR2 are MDHEN and SYDVKM. The CDR3 bases are TGTGCCAGCAGTCATCAGGGGAGGGGAGATACGCAGTATTTT. It yields the protein CASSHQGRGDTQYF.

The chain joins TRBV5-5 to TRBJ2-4; 7 bases match TRBD2. Losses at the gene ends were 1 base for V and 1 base for J; bases not matched to a gene: 5. This CDR3 comprises 16 residues. Germline V gene lookup returns CDR1 SGHKS and CDR2 YYEKEE (reference sequence). CDR3 residues: CASSLKGEGAKNIQYF. In nucleotides, the CDR3 is TGTGCCAGCAGCTTGAAAGGGGAGGGTGCCAAAAACATTCAGTACTTC.

The rearrangement joins TRBV27 to TRBJ1-1; 8 nucleotides align to TRBD1. The CDR3 runs 15 residues. Germline CDR1 MNHEY, CDR2 SMNVEV (reference sequence). J gave up 0 bases and V 4 bases, and 4 bases lay outside the gene matches. CDR3 DNA sequence: TGTGCCAGCAGTTACCGACAGGGGATGAACACTGAAGCTTTCTTT. Translation: CASSYRQGMNTEAFF.

The table lists this clone with a few counts. The rearrangement joins TRBV11-2 to TRBJ2-5; no definite D call. The CDR3 has 13 residues. Trimming removed 4 bases from V and 2 bases from J, with 8 bases in between. From germline, CDR1 is SGHAT and CDR2 FQNNGV. CDR3 sequence reads: CASSSQEQETQYF. The CDR3 DNA follows: TGTGCCAGCAGCTCCCAGGAACAAGAGACCCAGTACTTC.

This clone was observed once. The rearrangement joins TRBV5-1 to TRBJ2-7; 9 positions agree with TRBD1. Trimming cost V 2 bases and J 6 bases; bases outside gene matches: 9. CDR1 and CDR2 from the germline V gene are SGHRS and YFSETQ. The CDR3 is 15 residues long. The CDR3 here is CASSLARDRAAEQYF. CDR3 coding DNA: TGCGCCAGCAGCTTAGCCCGGGACAGGGCTGCCGAGCAGTACTTC.

This sequence joins TRBV2 and TRBJ1-2, with 7 bases aligning to TRBD1. CDR3 length: 12 amino acids. The ends lost 9 bases at V and 4 bases at J; junction bases unmatched: 5. CDR1 SNHLY and CDR2 FYNNEI come from the germline V gene. CDR3 amino acids: CARRQGGYGYTF. CDR3 in DNA: TGTGCCAGAAGACAGGGAGGCTATGGCTACACCTTC.

The chain has TRBV5-4 and TRBJ2-5, with D uncertain. This CDR3 has 15 residues. Trimming pared 7 bases from V and 2 bases from J, leaving 18 bases between. Germline-derived CDR1 and CDR2 are SGHNT and YYREEE (reference sequence). Here the CDR3 DNA reads TGTGCCAGCTGGCTGTTTGAGGCACGACAAGAGACCCAGTACTTC. Translation gives CASWLFEARQETQYF.

The chain joins TRBV25-1 to TRBJ1-3; D is uncertain. Germline CDR1 is MGHDK and CDR2 is SYGVNS. This CDR3 is 15 amino acids long. V lost 0 bases and J 3 bases, leaving 9 bases between the germline ends. The CDR3 here is CASSEYGRLGNTIYF. The CDR3 bases are TGTGCCAGCAGTGAATACGGCAGACTTGGAAACACCATATATTTT.

This chain uses TRBV5-1 with TRBJ2-5; D may be TRBD2 (5 bases). CDR3 length: 17 amino acids. V gave up 0 bases and J gave up 4 bases, with 19 bases separating them. Germline CDR1 is SGHRS and CDR2 is YFSETQ. The CDR3 is CASSLGARFGEGETQYF. CDR3 sequence (DNA): TGCGCCAGCAGCTTGGGAGCGAGATTCGGGGAAGGAGAGACCCAGTACTTC.

J is TRBJ2-7 and V is TRBV7-2; D unresolved. Germline lookup yields CDR1 SGHTA and CDR2 FQGNSA. The CDR3 runs to 12 residues. Trimming removed 5 bases from V and 6 bases from J, with 11 bases in between. CDR3 in DNA: TGTGCCAGCAGCCCCCACACCGCCGAGCAGTACTTC. This gives the protein CASSPHTAEQYF.